The entry below gives a single T cell receptor beta chain sequence along with its context. This specimen comes from a study of blood T cell repertoires in COVID-19. At the level of the study: The study drew acute and convalescent COVID-19 samples from the United States, Italy and Spain. Sources were T cells, B-cell-depleted T cells, or PBMCs; the material itself was cDNA or gDNA.

Authors' analysis steps: Amplification of reference gene primers was used by the study to estimate nucleated cell counts. Produced via immunoSEQ multiplex PCR; TCRdb's table is partial and in-frame only. The V and J calls and clone size were taken over from that table, and D and trimming were inferred from the DNA. The table lists nearly 350,000 clones, 90% to 95% of them singletons. J was trimmed by 7 bases and V by 8 bases; bases with no gene match: 10. Germline assignment: CDR1 KGHSH and CDR2 LQKENI. This CDR3 spans 13 amino acids. Sequenced input: peripheral blood. The origin of this receptor is a woman aged 18-35 years who had recovered from COVID-19. The chain carries TRBV18 and TRBJ1-2; 7 nucleotides align to TRBD1. The CDR3 DNA follows: TGTGCCAGCGCCGAAGACAGGGAGACTGGCTACACCTTC. Its protein product is CASAEDRETGYTF.